This passage covers 11 T cell receptor beta chains from one sample sequenced in a study of blood T cell repertoires in COVID-19. Generated by immunoSEQ multiplex PCR, the TCRdb table keeps only in-frame clones and is missing some. The sample gives some 35,000 clones, about four fifths of which show up once; about 42% is in the top ten. Material: peripheral blood. The source of these receptors is a man aged 80 or over with active or convalescent COVID-19.

This chain uses TRBV4-3 with TRBJ2-3; the match to TRBD1 covers 9 bases. V was clipped by 4 bases and J by 1 base; unmatched bases: 9. Germline CDR1 LGHNA, CDR2 YSLEER. This CDR3 is built from 17 residues. The CDR3 sequence is CASSPRTGEMGTDTQYF. The CDR3 DNA follows: TGCGCCAGCAGCCCACGGACAGGGGAGATGGGCACAGATACGCAGTATTTT.

This clone was found once. The chain has TRBV19 and TRBJ1-1; no definite D call. CDR3 length: 15 residues. Germline V gene data show CDR1 as LNHDA and CDR2 as SQIVND (reference sequence). Between the trimmed V and J ends, which lost 3 bases and 2 bases, there was a span of 13 bases. The CDR3 protein is CASSMSHSRNTEAFF. CDR3 nucleotides: TGTGCCAGTAGTATGTCCCACAGCCGAAACACTGAAGCTTTCTTT. Complete variable domain (other parts from reference TRBV19 and TRBJ1-1): DGGITQSPKYLFRKEGQNVTLSCEQNLNHDAMYWYRQDPGQGLRLIYYSQIVNDFQKGDIAEGYSVSREKKESFPLTVTSAQKNPTAFYLCASSMSHSRNTEAFFGQGTRLTVV.

The gene calls are TRBV19 and TRBJ1-5, with 9 bases identical to TRBD1. CDR1 and CDR2 from the germline V gene are LNHDA and SQIVND (reference sequence). With V trimmed by 3 bases and J by 5 bases, 5 bases remained unmatched. The CDR3 is 15 residues long. Written as DNA, the CDR3 is TGTGCCAGTAGTATCCGACAGGGGGTCGATCAGCCCCAGCATTTT. This translates into CASSIRQGVDQPQHF.

This sequence joins TRBV3-1 (or the pseudogene TRBV3-2) and TRBJ1-2; D is unclear. Germline V gene data show CDR1 as LGHDT and CDR2 as YNNKEL (reference sequence). The germline V and J ends were trimmed by 0 bases and 4 bases, with 6 bases remaining between them. There are 13 residues in the CDR3. The DNA of the CDR3 is TGTGCCAGCAGCCAAGAACAGTCCTATGGCTACACCTTC. Translation gives CASSQEQSYGYTF.

The chain is built from TRBV5-6 and TRBJ2-5, with D perhaps matching TRBD1 (6 bases). The CDR3 runs 15 residues. V was cut by 3 bases and J by 5 bases, with 17 bases left in between. Germline V CDR1 and CDR2: SGHDT, YYEEEE. The CDR3, as DNA: TGTGCCAGCAGCTCGCCTACAGGGTTTCGGGAGACCCAGTACTTC. It yields the protein CASSSPTGFRETQYF.

The chain employs TRBV7-9 and TRBJ2-2; 8 positions match TRBD2. CDR1 and CDR2 (germline): SEHNR, FQNEAQ (reference sequence). CDR3 size: 19 residues. The V segment lost 3 bases and the J segment 7 bases; nucleotides outside the gene matches: 19. The CDR3 coding sequence is TGTGCCAGCAGCTTGGGGGTGGGAGCGGGAGTTCGCGGCGGCGGGGAGCTGTTTTTT. Its protein is CASSLGVGAGVRGGGELFF.

The rearrangement joins TRBV6-6 to TRBJ1-6; 9 positions agree with TRBD1. This CDR3 contains 16 residues. Germline CDR1 reads MNHNY; CDR2 reads SVGAGI (reference sequence). V lost 4 bases and J lost 8; bases outside the gene matches: 9. The CDR3 DNA reads as TGTGCCAGCAGTTGGTCGGGGGGACAGGGCCATTCACCCCTCCACTTT. It codes for CASSWSGGQGHSPLHF.

This rearrangement joins TRBV7-8 to TRBJ2-7, with D tentatively TRBD2 (5 bases). Germline V lookup: CDR1 SGHVS, CDR2 FQNEAQ. The CDR3 runs 15 residues. The V end lost 1 base, the J end lost 6 bases, and 16 bases lay between the germline ends. CDR3 coding DNA: TGTGCCAGCAGCTTAGGTGAGGGATCGATGAGCGAGCAGTACTTC. Translated, it gives CASSLGEGSMSEQYF.

The chain uses TRBV3-1 (or the pseudogene TRBV3-2) and TRBJ1-2; no clear D gene. CDR3 length equals 14 residues. V lost 4 bases to trimming and J lost 8 bases, with 17 bases between them. Germline V lookup: CDR1 LGHDT, CDR2 YNNKEL (reference sequence). CDR3: CASSPVSLSVGYTF. In DNA form, the CDR3 reads TGTGCCAGCAGCCCCGTGAGTCTTTCGGTGGGCTACACCTTC.

The chain couples TRBV12-5 to TRBJ2-1; perhaps TRBD2 as D (7 bases). CDR1 and CDR2 from the germline V gene are LGHNT and FRNRAP. This CDR3 has 13 amino acids. Trimming left V 3 bases short and J 10 bases short, with 13 bases between. The CDR3 sequence is CASGLKPGGEQFF. The CDR3 bases are TGTGCTAGTGGTTTAAAGCCGGGGGGCGAGCAGTTCTTC.

The chain employs TRBV4-3 and TRBJ2-2; 7 nucleotides line up with TRBD2. Trimming at V came to 0 bases and at J to 4 bases, leaving 8 bases not matched to a gene. CDR1 is LGHNA, CDR2 YSLEER, per germline. The CDR3 extends over 17 amino acids. Written as DNA, the CDR3 is TGCGCCAGCAGCCAAGATCCTGAGCGGGATTTCACCGGGGAGCTGTTTTTT. It codes for CASSQDPERDFTGELFF.